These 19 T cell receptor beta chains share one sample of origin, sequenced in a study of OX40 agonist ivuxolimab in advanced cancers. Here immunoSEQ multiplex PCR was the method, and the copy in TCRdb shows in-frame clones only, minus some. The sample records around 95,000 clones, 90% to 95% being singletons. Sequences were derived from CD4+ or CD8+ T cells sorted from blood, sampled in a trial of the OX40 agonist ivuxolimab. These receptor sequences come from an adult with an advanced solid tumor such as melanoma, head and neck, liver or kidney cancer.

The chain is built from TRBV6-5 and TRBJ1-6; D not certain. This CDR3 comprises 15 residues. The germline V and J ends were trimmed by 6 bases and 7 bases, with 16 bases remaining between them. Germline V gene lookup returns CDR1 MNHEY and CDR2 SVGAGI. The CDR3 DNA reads TGTGCCAGCAGCAACGGGAGGGAGGCCAATTCACCCCTCCACTTT. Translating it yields CASSNGREANSPLHF.

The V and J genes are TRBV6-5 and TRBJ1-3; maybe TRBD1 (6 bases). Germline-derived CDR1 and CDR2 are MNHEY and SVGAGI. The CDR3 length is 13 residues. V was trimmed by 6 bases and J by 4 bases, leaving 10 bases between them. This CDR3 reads CASRLQGGNTIYF. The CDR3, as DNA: TGTGCCAGCAGACTCCAGGGGGGAAACACCATATATTTT.

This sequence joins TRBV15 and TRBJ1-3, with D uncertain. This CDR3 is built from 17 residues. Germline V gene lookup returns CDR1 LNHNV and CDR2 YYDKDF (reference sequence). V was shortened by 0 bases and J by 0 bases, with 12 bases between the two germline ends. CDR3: CATSRDLFPGSGNTIYF. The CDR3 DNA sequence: TGTGCCACCAGCAGAGATTTGTTTCCTGGCTCTGGAAACACCATATATTTT.

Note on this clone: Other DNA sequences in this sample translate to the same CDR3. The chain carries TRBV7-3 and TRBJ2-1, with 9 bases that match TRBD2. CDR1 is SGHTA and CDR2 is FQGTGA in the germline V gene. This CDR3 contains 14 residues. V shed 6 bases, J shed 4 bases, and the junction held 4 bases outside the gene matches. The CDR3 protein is CASSSGSSYNEQFF. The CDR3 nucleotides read TGTGCCAGCAGTAGCGGGAGTTCGTACAATGAGCAGTTCTTC.

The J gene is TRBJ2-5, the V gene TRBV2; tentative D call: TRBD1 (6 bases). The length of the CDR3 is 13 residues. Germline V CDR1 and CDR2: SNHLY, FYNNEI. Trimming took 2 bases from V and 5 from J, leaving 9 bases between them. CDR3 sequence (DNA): TGTGCCAGCAGTGAACAGGGGAGCGAGACCCAGTACTTC. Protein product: CASSEQGSETQYF.

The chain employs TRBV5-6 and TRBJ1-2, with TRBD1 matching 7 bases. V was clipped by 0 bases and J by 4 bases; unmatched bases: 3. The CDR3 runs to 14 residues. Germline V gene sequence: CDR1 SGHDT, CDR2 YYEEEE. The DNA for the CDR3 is TGTGCCAGCAGCTTGGGGGACAGAGCCTATGGCTACACCTTC. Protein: CASSLGDRAYGYTF.

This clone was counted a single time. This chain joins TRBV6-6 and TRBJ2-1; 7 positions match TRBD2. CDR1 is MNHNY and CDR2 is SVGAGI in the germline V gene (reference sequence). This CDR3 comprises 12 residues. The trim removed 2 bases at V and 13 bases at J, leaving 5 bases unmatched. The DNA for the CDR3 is TGTGCCAGCAGTTACCTGGCGGGAGAACAGTTCTTC. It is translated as CASSYLAGEQFF.

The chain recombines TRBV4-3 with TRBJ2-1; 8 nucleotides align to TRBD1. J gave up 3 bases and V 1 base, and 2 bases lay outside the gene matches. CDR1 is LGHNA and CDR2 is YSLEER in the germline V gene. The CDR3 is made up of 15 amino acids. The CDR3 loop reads CASSQGDRYYNEQFF. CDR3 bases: TGCGCCAGCAGCCAAGGGGACAGGTACTACAATGAGCAGTTCTTC.

The CDR3 nucleotides read TGTGCCAGCACGACTCCCTGGATCCTCCACTTT. This translates into CASTTPWILHF. The genes are TRBV6-1 and TRBJ1-6; D ambiguous. The CDR3 loop spans 11 amino acids. CDR1 is MNHNS and CDR2 is SASEGT in the germline V gene. V lost 7 bases and J 15 bases, leaving 13 bases between the germline ends.

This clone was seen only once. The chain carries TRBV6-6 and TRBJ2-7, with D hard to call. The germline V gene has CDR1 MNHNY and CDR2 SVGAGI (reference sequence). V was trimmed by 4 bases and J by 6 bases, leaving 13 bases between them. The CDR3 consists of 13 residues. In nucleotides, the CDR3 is TGTGCCAGCAGTTCCCGCTGGTTGGCCGAGCAGTACTTC. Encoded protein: CASSSRWLAEQYF.

CDR3 sequence reads: CASSYSGQGRTDTQYF. DNA of the CDR3: TGTGCCAGCAGTTACTCAGGACAGGGAAGGACAGATACGCAGTATTTT. The rearrangement links TRBV6-5 to TRBJ2-3; TRBD1 matches at 8 bases. Trimming took 0 bases from V and 3 from J; bases not matched to a gene: 5. From germline, CDR1 is MNHEY and CDR2 SVGAGI. The CDR3 extends over 16 amino acids.

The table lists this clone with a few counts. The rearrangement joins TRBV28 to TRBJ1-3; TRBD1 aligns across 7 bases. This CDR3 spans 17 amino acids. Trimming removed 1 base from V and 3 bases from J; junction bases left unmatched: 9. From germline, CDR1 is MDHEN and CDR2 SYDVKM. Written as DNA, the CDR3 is TGTGCCAGCAGTTTATACGGTCCGAGGGGGCTTGGAAACACCATATATTTT. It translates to CASSLYGPRGLGNTIYF.

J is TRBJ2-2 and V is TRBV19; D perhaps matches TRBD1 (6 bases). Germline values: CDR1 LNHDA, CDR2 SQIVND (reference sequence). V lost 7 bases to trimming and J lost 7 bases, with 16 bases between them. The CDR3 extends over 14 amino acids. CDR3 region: CASNSWDIIGELFF. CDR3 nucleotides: TGTGCCAGTAACTCCTGGGACATAATCGGGGAGCTGTTTTTT. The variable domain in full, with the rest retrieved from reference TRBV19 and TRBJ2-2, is DGGITQSPKYLFRKEGQNVTLSCEQNLNHDAMYWYRQDPGQGLRLIYYSQIVNDFQKGDIAEGYSVSREKKESFPLTVTSAQKNPTAFYLCASNSWDIIGELFFGEGSRLTVL.

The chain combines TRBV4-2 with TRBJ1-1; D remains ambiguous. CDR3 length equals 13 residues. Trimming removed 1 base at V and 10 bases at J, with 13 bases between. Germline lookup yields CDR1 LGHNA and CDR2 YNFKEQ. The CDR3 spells CASSQGPAETAFF. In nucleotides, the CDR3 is TGTGCCAGCAGCCAAGGTCCGGCAGAAACAGCTTTCTTT.

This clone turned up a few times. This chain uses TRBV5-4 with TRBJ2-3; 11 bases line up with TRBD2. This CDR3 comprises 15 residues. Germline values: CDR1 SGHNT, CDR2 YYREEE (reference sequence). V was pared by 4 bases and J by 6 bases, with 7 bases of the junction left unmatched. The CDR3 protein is CASSAGTSGFDTQYF. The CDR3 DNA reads TGTGCCAGCAGCGCCGGGACTAGCGGTTTCGATACGCAGTATTTT.

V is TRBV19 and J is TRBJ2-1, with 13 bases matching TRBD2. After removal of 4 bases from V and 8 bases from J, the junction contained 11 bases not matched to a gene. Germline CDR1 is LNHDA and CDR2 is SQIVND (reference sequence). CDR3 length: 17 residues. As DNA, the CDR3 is TGTGCCAGTAGTACCGCCTCACTAGCGGGAGGGAGGCATGAGCAGTTCTTC. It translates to CASSTASLAGGRHEQFF. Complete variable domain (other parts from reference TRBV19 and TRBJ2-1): DGGITQSPKYLFRKEGQNVTLSCEQNLNHDAMYWYRQDPGQGLRLIYYSQIVNDFQKGDIAEGYSVSREKKESFPLTVTSAQKNPTAFYLCASSTASLAGGRHEQFFGPGTRLTVL.

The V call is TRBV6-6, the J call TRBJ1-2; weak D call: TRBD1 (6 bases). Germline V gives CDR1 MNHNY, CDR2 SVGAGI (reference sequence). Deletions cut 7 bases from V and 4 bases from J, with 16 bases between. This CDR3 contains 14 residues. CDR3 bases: TGTGCCAGCACCTCCCCAGGGGCTGGCTATGGCTACACCTTC. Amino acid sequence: CASTSPGAGYGYTF.

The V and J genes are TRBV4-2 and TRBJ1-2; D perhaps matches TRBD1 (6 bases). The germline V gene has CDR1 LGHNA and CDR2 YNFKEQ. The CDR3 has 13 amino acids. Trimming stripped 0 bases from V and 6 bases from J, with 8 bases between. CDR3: CASSQEGGNGYTF. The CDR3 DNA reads TGTGCCAGCAGCCAAGAAGGGGGGAATGGCTACACCTTC.

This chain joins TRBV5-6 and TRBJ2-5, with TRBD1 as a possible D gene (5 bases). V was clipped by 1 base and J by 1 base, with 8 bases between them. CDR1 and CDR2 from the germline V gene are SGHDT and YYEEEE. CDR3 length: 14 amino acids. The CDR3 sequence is CASSLQGPQETQYF. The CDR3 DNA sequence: TGTGCCAGCAGCTTGCAGGGCCCCCAAGAGACCCAGTACTTC.